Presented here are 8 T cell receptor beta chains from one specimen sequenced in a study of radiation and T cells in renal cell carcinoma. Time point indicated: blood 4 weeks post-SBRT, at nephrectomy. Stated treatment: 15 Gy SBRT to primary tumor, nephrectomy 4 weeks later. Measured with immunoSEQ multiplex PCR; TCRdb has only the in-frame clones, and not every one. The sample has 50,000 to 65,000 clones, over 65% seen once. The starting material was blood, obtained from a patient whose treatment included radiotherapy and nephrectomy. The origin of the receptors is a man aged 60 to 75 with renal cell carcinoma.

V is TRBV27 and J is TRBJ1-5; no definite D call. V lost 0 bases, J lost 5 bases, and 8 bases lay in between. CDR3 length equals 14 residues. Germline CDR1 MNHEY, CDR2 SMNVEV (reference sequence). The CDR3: CASSLSADYQPQHF. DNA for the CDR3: TGTGCCAGCAGTTTATCAGCAGACTATCAGCCCCAGCATTTT.

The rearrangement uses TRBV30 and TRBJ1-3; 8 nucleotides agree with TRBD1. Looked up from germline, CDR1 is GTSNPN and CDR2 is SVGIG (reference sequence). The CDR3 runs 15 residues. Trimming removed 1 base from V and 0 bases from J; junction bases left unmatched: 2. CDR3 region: CAWSAGGASGNTIYF. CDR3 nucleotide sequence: TGTGCCTGGAGTGCAGGGGGCGCCTCTGGAAACACCATATATTTT.

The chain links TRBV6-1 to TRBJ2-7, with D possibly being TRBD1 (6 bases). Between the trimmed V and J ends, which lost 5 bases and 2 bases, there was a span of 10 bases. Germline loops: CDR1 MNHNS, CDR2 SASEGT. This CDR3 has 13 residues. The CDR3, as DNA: TGTGCCAGCAGTTCAGGACAGCCCTACGAGCAGTACTTC. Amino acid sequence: CASSSGQPYEQYF.

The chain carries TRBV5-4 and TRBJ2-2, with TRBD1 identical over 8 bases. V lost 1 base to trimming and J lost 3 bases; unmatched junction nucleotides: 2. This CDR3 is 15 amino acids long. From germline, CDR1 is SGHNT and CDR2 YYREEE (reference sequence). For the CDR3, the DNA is TGTGCCAGCAGCTTGTCACAGGGGGACACCGGGGAGCTGTTTTTT. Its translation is CASSLSQGDTGELFF.

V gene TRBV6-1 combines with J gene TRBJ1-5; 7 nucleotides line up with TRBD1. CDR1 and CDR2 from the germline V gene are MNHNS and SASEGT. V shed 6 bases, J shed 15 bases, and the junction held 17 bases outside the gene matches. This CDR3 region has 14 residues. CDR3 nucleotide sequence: TGTGCCAGCAGCGCAGCCCTACATTACAGGGGTTGGCATTTT. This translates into CASSAALHYRGWHF.

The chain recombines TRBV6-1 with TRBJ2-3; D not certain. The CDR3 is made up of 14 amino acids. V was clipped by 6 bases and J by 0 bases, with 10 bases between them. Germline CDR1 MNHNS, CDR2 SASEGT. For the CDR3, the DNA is TGTGCCAGCAGCTTGGCGGAAAGCACAGATACGCAGTATTTT. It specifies CASSLAESTDTQYF.

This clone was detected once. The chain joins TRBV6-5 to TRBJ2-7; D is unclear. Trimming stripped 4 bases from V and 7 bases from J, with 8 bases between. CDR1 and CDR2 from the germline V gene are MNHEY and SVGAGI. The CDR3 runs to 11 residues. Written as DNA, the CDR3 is TGTGCCAGCAGTTTCCTGGGGGAGCAGTACGTC. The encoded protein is CASSFLGEQYV.

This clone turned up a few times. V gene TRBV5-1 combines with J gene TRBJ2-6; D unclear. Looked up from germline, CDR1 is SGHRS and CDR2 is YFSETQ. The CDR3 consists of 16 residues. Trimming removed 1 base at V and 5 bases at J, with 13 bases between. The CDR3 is CASSLTSSPRANVLTF. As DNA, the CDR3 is TGCGCCAGCAGCTTGACGAGTTCGCCAAGGGCCAACGTCCTGACTTTC.